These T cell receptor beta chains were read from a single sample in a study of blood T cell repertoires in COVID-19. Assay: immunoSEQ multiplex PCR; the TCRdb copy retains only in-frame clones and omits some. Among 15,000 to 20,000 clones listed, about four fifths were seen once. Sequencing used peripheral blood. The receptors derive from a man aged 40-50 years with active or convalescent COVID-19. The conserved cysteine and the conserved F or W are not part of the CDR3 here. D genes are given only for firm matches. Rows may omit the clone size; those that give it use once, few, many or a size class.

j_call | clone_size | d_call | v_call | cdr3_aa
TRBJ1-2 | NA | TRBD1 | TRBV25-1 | ASSEWTGYGYT
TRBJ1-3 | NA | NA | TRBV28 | ASSRHGVSGNTIY
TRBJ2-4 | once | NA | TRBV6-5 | ASSTQGGGKNIQY
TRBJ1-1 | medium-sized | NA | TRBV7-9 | ASSFAIVDIMNTEAF
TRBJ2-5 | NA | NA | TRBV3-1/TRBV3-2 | ASSQGNREETQY
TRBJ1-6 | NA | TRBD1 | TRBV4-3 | ASSQDQGANSPLH
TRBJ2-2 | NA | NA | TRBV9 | ASSPWGGVTGELF
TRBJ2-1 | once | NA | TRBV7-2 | ASSLVGQRPNEQF
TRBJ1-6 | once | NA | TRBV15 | ATSRGVLAGDENSPLH
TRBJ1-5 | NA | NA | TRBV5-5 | ASSLSFTSGSNQPQH
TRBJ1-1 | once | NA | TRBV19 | ASKSGGRTEAF
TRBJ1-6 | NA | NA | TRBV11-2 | ASSTHINSPLH
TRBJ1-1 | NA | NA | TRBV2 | ASARYTNTEAF
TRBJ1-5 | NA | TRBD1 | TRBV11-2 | ASSQDRGQQPQH